This TCR beta chain is drawn from a study of blood T cells in healthy people across ages. Next came a second PCR, run for about 7 to 12 cycles, which used a sample-barcoded 5' primer along with a J-beta primer mix. The template-switch adaptor, which had 12 random nucleotides, put a tag on each cDNA molecule. TCRdb re-derived calls from the 5' RACE reads in MiXCR, one entry per CDR3 protein. The sample holds 1.5 million to 2 million distinct CDR3 sequences, 28% seen once. Study-wide results and caveats: The study lacked donor CMV status, which possibly confounded expanded clonotype changes. It was held that diversity estimates obtained from one million T cells represented underestimates.

With regard to this clonotype: Its specificity is unknown.

V lost 6 bases, J lost 2 bases, and 7 bases stayed unmatched. Germline values: CDR1 KGHDR, CDR2 SFDVKD. CDR3 length equals 15 residues. The clonotype comes from a woman aged 25 to 45 in good health. The sample comprised blood. The V call is TRBV24-1, the J call TRBJ2-3; 7 nucleotides line up with TRBD2. The CDR3 here is CATSLGGGPTDTQYF. CDR3 nucleotide sequence: TGTGCCACCAGTCTGGGGGGAGGGCCCACAGATACGCAGTATTTT.